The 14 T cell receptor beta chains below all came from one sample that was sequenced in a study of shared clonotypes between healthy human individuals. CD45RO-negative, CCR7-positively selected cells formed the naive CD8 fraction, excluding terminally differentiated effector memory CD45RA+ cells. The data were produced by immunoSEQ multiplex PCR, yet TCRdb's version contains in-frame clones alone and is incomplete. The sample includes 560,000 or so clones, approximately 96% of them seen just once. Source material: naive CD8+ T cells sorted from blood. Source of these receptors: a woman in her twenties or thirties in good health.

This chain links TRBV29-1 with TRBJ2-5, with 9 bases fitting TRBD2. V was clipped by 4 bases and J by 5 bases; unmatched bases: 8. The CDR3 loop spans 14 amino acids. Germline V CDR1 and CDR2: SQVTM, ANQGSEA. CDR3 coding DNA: TGCAGCGTTGTTGGGACTAGCCTTTGGGAGACCCAGTACTTC. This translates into CSVVGTSLWETQYF.

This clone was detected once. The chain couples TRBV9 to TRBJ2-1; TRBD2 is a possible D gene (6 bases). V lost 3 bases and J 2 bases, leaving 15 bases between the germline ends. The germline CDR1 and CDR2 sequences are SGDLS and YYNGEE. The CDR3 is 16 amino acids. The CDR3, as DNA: TGTGCCAGCAGCGCCGCGGCGGGGCTACCCTACAATGAGCAGTTCTTC. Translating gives CASSAAAGLPYNEQFF.

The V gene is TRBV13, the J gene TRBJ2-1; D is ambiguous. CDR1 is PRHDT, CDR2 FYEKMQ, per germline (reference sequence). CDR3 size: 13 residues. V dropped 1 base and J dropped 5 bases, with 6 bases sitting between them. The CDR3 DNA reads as TGTGCCAGCAGCTTAGACTCGAACAATGAGCAGTTCTTC. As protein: CASSLDSNNEQFF.

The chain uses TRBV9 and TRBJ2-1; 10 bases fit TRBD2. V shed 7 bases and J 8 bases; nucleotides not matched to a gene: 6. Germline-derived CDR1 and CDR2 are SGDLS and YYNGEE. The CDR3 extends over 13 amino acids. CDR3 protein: CASSSGSRDEQFF. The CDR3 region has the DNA TGTGCCAGCTCTAGCGGGAGTCGGGATGAGCAGTTCTTC.

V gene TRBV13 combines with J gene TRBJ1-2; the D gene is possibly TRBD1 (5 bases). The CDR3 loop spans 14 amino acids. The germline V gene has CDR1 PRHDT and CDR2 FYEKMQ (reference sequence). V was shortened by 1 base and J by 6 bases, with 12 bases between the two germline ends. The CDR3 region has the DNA TGTGCCAGCAGCTTAGCGGGGGGTAGCGATGGCTACACCTTC. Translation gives CASSLAGGSDGYTF.

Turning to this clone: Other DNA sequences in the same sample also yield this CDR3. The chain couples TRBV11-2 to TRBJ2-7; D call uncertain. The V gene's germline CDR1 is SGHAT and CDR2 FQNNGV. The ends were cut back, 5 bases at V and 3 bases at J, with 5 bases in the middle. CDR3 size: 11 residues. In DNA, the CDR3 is TGTGCCAGCAGCCCCCACTACGAGCAGTACTTC. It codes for CASSPHYEQYF.

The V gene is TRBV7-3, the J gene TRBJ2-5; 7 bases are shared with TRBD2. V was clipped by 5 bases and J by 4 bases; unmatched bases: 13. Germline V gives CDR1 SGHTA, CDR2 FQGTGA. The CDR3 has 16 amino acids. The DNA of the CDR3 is TGTGCCAGCAGCCCGACGGGGGGAGCGGAGTTAGAGACCCAGTACTTC. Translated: CASSPTGGAELETQYF.

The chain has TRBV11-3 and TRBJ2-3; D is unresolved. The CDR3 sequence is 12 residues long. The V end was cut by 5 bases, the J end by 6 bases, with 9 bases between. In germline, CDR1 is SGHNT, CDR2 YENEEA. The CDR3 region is CASSARVDTQYF. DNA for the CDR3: TGTGCCAGCAGCGCCCGCGTGGATACGCAGTATTTT.

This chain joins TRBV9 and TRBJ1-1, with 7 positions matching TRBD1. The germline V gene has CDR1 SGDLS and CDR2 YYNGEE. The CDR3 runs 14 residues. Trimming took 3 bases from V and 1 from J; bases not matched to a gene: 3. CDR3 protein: CASSAGQPNTEAFF. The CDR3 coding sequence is TGTGCCAGCAGCGCGGGACAGCCGAACACTGAAGCTTTCTTT.

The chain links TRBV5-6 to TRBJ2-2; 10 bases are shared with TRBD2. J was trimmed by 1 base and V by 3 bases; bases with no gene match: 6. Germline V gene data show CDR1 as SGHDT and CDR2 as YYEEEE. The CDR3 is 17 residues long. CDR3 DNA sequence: TGTGCCAGCAGCTCAGATAGACTAGCGGGGAACACCGGGGAGCTGTTTTTT. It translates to CASSSDRLAGNTGELFF.

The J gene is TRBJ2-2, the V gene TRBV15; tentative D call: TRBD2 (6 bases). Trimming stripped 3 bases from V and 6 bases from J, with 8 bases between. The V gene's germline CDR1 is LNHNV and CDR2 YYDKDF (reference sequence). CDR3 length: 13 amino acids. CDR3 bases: TGTGCCACCAGCAGTAGGGAGGCCGGGGAGCTGTTTTTT. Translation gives CATSSREAGELFF.

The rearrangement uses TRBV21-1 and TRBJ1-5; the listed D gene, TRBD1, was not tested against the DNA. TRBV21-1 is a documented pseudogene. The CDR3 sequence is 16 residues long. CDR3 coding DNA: TGTGCCAGCAGCAAAGCCCAACGGGACACTTATCAGCCCCAGCATTTT. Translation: CASSKAQRDTYQPQHF.

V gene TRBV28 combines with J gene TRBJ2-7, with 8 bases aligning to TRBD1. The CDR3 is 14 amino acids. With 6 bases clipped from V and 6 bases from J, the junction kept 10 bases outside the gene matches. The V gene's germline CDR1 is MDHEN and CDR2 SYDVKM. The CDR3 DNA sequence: TGTGCCAGCAGCTCGACAGGGGAGCACGGCGAGCAGTACTTC. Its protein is CASSSTGEHGEQYF.

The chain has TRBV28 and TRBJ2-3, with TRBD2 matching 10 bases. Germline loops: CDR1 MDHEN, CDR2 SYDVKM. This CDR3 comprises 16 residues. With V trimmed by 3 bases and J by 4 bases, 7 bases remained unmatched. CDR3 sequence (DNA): TGTGCCAGCAGTTTTATGAGCGGGAGGGCCTCAGATACGCAGTATTTT. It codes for CASSFMSGRASDTQYF.